Listed below are T cell receptor beta chains from one sample, sequenced in a study of CD8 T cells in ankylosing spondylitis. TCRdb used MiXCR to reprocess the 5' RACE reads, holding one entry per CDR3 protein. The table records 190,000 or so distinct CDR3 sequences, around 13% of them present only once. The sequenced sample was blood, either unsorted or a sorted T cell fraction (not recorded which). The receptors were gathered from a male donor with ankylosing spondylitis or in good health (not recorded which). Both conserved end residues are part of each CDR3. The D gene is left open where the match is weak. Clone size is not always given. Where it is, it says once, few, many or a class for expanded clones.

TRBJ1-1	TRBV2	NA	few	TGTGCCAGCGGGGATCAGATGAACACTGAAGCTTTCTTT	CASGDQMNTEAFF
TRBJ2-7	TRBV12-3/TRBV12-4	NA	few	TGTGCCAGCAGTCACAGACACCGCTCCTACGAGCAGTACTTC	CASSHRHRSYEQYF
TRBJ2-7	TRBV7-2	TRBD1	NA	TGTGCCAGCAGCTCCGAGGGGACAGGGTCAGCCTTGTACGAGCAGTACTTC	CASSSEGTGSALYEQYF
TRBJ1-2	TRBV20-1	NA	few	TGCAGTGCTAGTTGGCAGGAGATTGGCTACACCTTC	CSASWQEIGYTF
TRBJ2-1	TRBV6-1	TRBD2	few	TGTGCCAGCAGTGCCTTAGCGGGGGGTTACAATGAGCAGTTCTTC	CASSALAGGYNEQFF
TRBJ1-6	TRBV4-1	NA	few	TGCGCCAGCAGCCAAGATCCCGCGGGTAATTCACCCCTCCACTTT	CASSQDPAGNSPLHF
TRBJ2-7	TRBV5-1	NA	many	TGCGCCAGCAGCTTAACCGGGACCAACTCCTACGAGCAGTACTTC	CASSLTGTNSYEQYF
TRBJ2-5	TRBV5-1	NA	NA	TGCGCCAGCAGCCCCCCCCCTCAAGAGACCCAGTACTTC	CASSPPPQETQYF
TRBJ1-2	TRBV12-3/TRBV12-4	NA	NA	TGTGCCAGCAGTTTTGCGGGGGAGAATGGCTACACCTTC	CASSFAGENGYTF
TRBJ2-1	TRBV4-1	NA	few	TGCGCCAGCACTTCACTATTCTCTAACAATGAGCAGTTCTTC	CASTSLFSNNEQFF
TRBJ2-2	TRBV6-5	NA	few	TGTGCCAGCAGTTACTGGGGCGGCGGGGAGCTGTTTTTT	CASSYWGGGELFF
TRBJ2-1	TRBV11-2	TRBD2	few	TGTGCCAGCAGCGTCTATAGCGGGAGAGGGTATGAGCAGTTCTTC	CASSVYSGRGYEQFF
TRBJ1-2	TRBV29-1	NA	NA	TGCAGCGTTGTAGGCAAGGACACCGCTAACTATGGCTACACCTTC	CSVVGKDTANYGYTF
TRBJ2-7	TRBV5-1	NA	few	TGCGCCAGCAGCTTGGCCAGTTTAGAACAGGACGAGCAGTACTTC	CASSLASLEQDEQYF
TRBJ1-2	TRBV3-1	TRBD1	NA	TGTGCCAGCCGATCCTCCCGGGACAGGGCGTATCTGGACTATGGCTACACCTTC	CASRSSRDRAYLDYGYTF
TRBJ1-1	TRBV7-6	NA	many	TGTGCCAGCAGCTTAGTATTGGGGGGGACGAACACTGAAGCTTTCTTT	CASSLVLGGTNTEAFF
TRBJ2-7	TRBV20-1	TRBD2	few	TGCAGTGCTAGAGAAGGGACTAGCGGCTACGAGCAGTACTTC	CSAREGTSGYEQYF
TRBJ2-5	TRBV20-1	TRBD2	few	TGCAGTGCTAGAGGGGGCGGGGGGGCCTCAGAGACCCAGTACTTC	CSARGGGGASETQYF
TRBJ1-1	TRBV19	NA	few	TGTGCCAGTAGTGCTCGACAGAGAGAAGCTTTCTTT	CASSARQREAFF
TRBJ2-4	TRBV5-1	TRBD2	once	TGCGCCAGCAGCGCGCCCCAAGGACTAGCGGGACTACTAGCCAAAAACATTCAGTACTTC	CASSAPQGLAGLLAKNIQYF
TRBJ2-1	TRBV13	TRBD2	many	TGTGCCAGCAGCGATCTAGCGGGGGGCAACAATGAGCAGTTCTTC	CASSDLAGGNNEQFF
TRBJ2-1	TRBV11-2	TRBD2	many	TGTGCCAGCAGCTTCCCTCTAGCGGGGCACCCAACCTCCTACAATGAGCAGTTCTTC	CASSFPLAGHPTSYNEQFF
TRBJ1-2	TRBV5-6	NA	NA	TGTGCCAGCAGCCCAACAAAGAACTATGGCTACACCTTC	CASSPTKNYGYTF
TRBJ1-2	TRBV9	TRBD1	NA	TGTGCCAGCAGCGGGGTCGGGACAGCAGTCGGCTACACCTTC	CASSGVGTAVGYTF
TRBJ2-7	TRBV12-3/TRBV12-4	NA	few	TGTGCCAGCAGTCTCAGCCCGACAGTTACCTACGAGCAGTACTTC	CASSLSPTVTYEQYF